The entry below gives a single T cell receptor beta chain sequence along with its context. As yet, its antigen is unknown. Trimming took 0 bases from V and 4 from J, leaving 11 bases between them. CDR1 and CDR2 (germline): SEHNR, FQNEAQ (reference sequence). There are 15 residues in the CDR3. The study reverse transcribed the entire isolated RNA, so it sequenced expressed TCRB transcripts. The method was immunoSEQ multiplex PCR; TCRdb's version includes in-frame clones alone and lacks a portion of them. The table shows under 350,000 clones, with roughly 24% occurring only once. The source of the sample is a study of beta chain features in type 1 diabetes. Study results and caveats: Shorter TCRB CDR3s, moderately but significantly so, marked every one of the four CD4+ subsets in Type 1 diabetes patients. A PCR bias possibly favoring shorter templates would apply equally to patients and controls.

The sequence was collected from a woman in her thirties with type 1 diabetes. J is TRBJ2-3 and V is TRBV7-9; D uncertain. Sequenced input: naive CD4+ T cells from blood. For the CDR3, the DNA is TGTGCCAGCAGCTTAGCGCGTGTAGCACCAGATACGCAGTATTTT. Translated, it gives CASSLARVAPDTQYF.